This entry features one T cell receptor beta chain sequence. These data are taken from a study of cytomegalovirus exposure and HLA in healthy donors. CDR3 length: 15 residues. The germline gives CDR1 KGHSH, CDR2 LQKENI. V lost 3 bases and J 5 bases, leaving 14 bases between the germline ends. In the PCR, 60 Vbeta and 13 Jbeta primers were used. The table came from immunoSEQ multiplex PCR; TCRdb's copy has only in-frame clones and leaves some out. The data contain over 20,000 clones, around 70% of them singletons. The sample taken for sequencing was PBMCs. The chain employs TRBV18 and TRBJ1-5; D gene ambiguous. The receptor's source is a woman in her fifties or sixties in good health and CMV-seronegative. The CDR3 bases are TGTGCCAGCTCACCCGCTCTAGTCCGGGATCAGCCCCAGCATTTT. This encodes CASSPALVRDQPQHF.